This T cell receptor beta chain was profiled in a study of cytomegalovirus exposure and HLA in healthy donors. Overall study results and limits: A later analysis showed that HLA-associated TCR beta chains had undergone more clonal expansion than equally common others. For most TCR beta V segments, an earlier analysis put the productive rate at about 90% or about 30% of the time.

As to this clone: Its antigen is not known.

The CDR3 has 10 residues. Trimming pared 6 bases from V and 7 bases from J, leaving 6 bases between. The PCR ran on 60 Vbeta and 13 Jbeta primers. Here immunoSEQ multiplex PCR was the method, and the copy in TCRdb shows in-frame clones only, minus some. The sample gives around 210,000 clones, around 75% of which show up once; about 0.36% is in the top ten. The chain uses TRBV23-1 and TRBJ1-1; D is uncertain. TRBV23-1 falls under the ORF class, with uncertain function. This TCR was recovered from a male donor in good health and CMV-seropositive. The specimen was PBMCs. CDR3 in DNA: TGCGCCAGCAGGCAGATTGAAGCTTTCTTT. Its protein is CASRQIEAFF.